Presented here are 9 T cell receptor beta chains from one specimen sequenced in a study of cytomegalovirus exposure and HLA in healthy donors. PCR was performed using 60 Vbeta and 13 Jbeta primers. Sequencing used immunoSEQ multiplex PCR; TCRdb keeps in-frame clones, though not all of them. The sample has 120,000 to 150,000 clones, 50% to 75% seen once; the top ten hold about 3%. The sequenced sample was PBMCs. Receptor source: a young woman in good health and CMV-seropositive.

The chain recombines TRBV7-9 with TRBJ1-4; the match to TRBD1 covers 8 bases. Germline values: CDR1 SEHNR, CDR2 FQNEAQ (reference sequence). The CDR3 consists of 16 residues. Losses at the gene ends were 6 bases for V and 3 bases for J; bases not matched to a gene: 9. The CDR3 here is CASSPGQVAANEKLFF. The CDR3 coding sequence is TGTGCCAGCAGTCCGGGACAGGTTGCAGCTAATGAAAAACTGTTTTTT. The whole variable domain, filled in from reference TRBV7-9 and TRBJ1-4, reads DTGVSQNPRHKITKRGQNVTFRCDPISEHNRLYWYRQTLGQGPEFLTYFQNEAQLEKSRLLSDRFSAERPKGSFSTLEIQRTEQGDSAMYLCASSPGQVAANEKLFFGSGTQLSVL.

The chain joins TRBV5-6 to TRBJ1-1; 7 bases match TRBD1. The CDR3 is 13 residues long. Germline CDR1 is SGHDT and CDR2 is YYEEEE. The ends lost 1 base at V and 7 bases at J; junction bases unmatched: 4. The CDR3 bases are TGTGCCAGCAGCTTGAGACAGGGTATTGAAGCTTTCTTT. Translation: CASSLRQGIEAFF.

This clone occurred a few times. J is TRBJ1-5 and V is TRBV21-1. TRBV21-1 is noted as a pseudogene. The CDR3 is 16 residues long. The CDR3 sequence is CASSKERPSLNQPQHF. In DNA form, the CDR3 reads TGTGCCAGCAGCAAAGAGCGCCCGAGCCTAAATCAGCCCCAGCATTTT.

The chain carries TRBV25-1 and TRBJ2-5; 7 nucleotides line up with TRBD2. The CDR3 runs 13 residues. Germline loops: CDR1 MGHDK, CDR2 SYGVNS. The ends lost 1 base at V and 9 bases at J; junction bases unmatched: 5. CDR3 sequence (DNA): TGTGCCAGCAGTGAATTTGGGGGAGGGGCCCAGTACTTC. Its protein is CASSEFGGGAQYF.

This sequence joins TRBV2 and TRBJ1-2, with 7 bases that match TRBD1. CDR1 is SNHLY, CDR2 FYNNEI, per germline. The CDR3 is made up of 14 amino acids. J lost 7 bases, V lost 6 bases, and 11 bases had no gene match. DNA for the CDR3: TGTGCCAGCAGGGGTAACAGGGGCCAGGGTGGCTACACCTTC. This codes for CASRGNRGQGGYTF.

J is TRBJ1-2 and V is TRBV11-2, with D possibly TRBD1 on 5 matching bases. Germline V gene data show CDR1 as SGHAT and CDR2 as FQNNGV. V was trimmed by 5 bases and J by 8 bases, leaving 12 bases between them. The CDR3 loop spans 12 amino acids. CDR3: CASSAQGRGYTF. CDR3 in DNA: TGTGCCAGCAGCGCCCAGGGTAGAGGCTACACCTTC.

V is TRBV4-1 and J is TRBJ1-1, with D perhaps TRBD1 (6 bases). CDR3 length equals 15 residues. The germline V gene has CDR1 MGHRA and CDR2 YSYEKL. Trimming removed 0 bases at V and 1 base at J, with 9 bases between. CDR3 bases: TGCGCCAGCAGCCAAGACAGGGGAAGGAACACTGAAGCTTTCTTT. Encoded protein: CASSQDRGRNTEAFF.

This clone appeared a few times. The chain has TRBV7-8 and TRBJ1-4, with 9 nucleotides matching TRBD1. This CDR3 spans 15 amino acids. Unmatched junction bases numbered 12, after V lost 2 bases and J lost 14 bases. Germline CDR1 SGHVS, CDR2 FQNEAQ. Written as DNA, the CDR3 is TGTGCCAGCAGCTTAAGGCCGGGACAGGGAAGTTACCTGTTTTTT. Translation gives CASSLRPGQGSYLFF.

J is TRBJ1-3 and V is TRBV7-9; D perhaps matches TRBD1 (5 bases). CDR3 length: 14 residues. The germline CDR1 and CDR2 sequences are SEHNR and FQNEAQ (reference sequence). Trimming took 0 bases from V and 8 from J, leaving 11 bases between them. DNA of the CDR3: TGTGCCAGCAGCTTAGCGGCAGGGTTAGACACCATATATTTT. As protein: CASSLAAGLDTIYF.